The sequence of this TCR beta chain was determined in a study of cytomegalovirus exposure and HLA in healthy donors. This donor's record omits CMV serostatus. The PCR employed 60 Vbeta primers together with 13 Jbeta primers. Profiled with immunoSEQ multiplex PCR; TCRdb holds only in-frame clones, not every one. This sample yields 110,000 or so clones, of which 74% are seen a single time; 2% to 2.5% belongs to the top ten. Source material: PBMCs. This sequence was found in a human donor in good health.

The CDR3: CASSEASSAGATSSFDEKLFF. Here the CDR3 DNA reads TGTGCCAGCAGTGAAGCCAGCTCGGCGGGGGCAACGAGTTCGTTTGATGAAAAACTGTTTTTT. The V and J genes are TRBV2 and TRBJ1-4; D perhaps matches TRBD1 (6 bases). The germline gives CDR1 SNHLY, CDR2 FYNNEI. This CDR3 region has 21 residues. V lost 0 bases and J lost 6, with 29 bases in between.